This T cell receptor beta chain comes out of a study of persistence of HIV-infected CD4 T cells. The study's findings and limits: Antigen-responding cells were enriched for degenerate expanded CDR3beta sequences.

Notes on this clone: What it recognizes is unknown.

Cells were stimulated with CMV-infected fibroblast lysates at roughly 10 ug/mL. Sorting of responding CD4+ T cells relied on upregulated CD40 ligand together with CD69. Plasma HIV-1 RNA stayed below 50 copies/mL for at least 4 years. Donors had CD4+ T cell counts above 400 cells/uL and were CMV-seropositive. CD8-depleted PBMCs were stimulated roughly 17 hours with anti-CD28/CD49d costimulation, CD40-blocking antibody and enfuvirtide. The immunoSEQ assay was version 4, run in survey mode. The protocol was immunoSEQ multiplex PCR, while the TCRdb copy is restricted to in-frame clones and leaves out a portion. This repertoire shows approximately 20,000 clones, about four fifths found once; its top ten account for almost 7%. CDR1 MDHEN and CDR2 SYDVKM come from the germline V gene. The CDR3 is 12 residues long.

The receptor comes from an adult man with HIV who was CMV-seropositive. The chain is built from TRBV28 and TRBJ1-1; a possible D gene is TRBD1 (5 bases). Here the sequenced sample was CD4+ T cells sorted from PBMCs after roughly 19-hour stimulation, taken from a patient who received antiretroviral therapy. CDR3 bases: TGTGCTTTGAGGGGTGTGGGCACTGAAGCTTTCTTT. It specifies CALRGVGTEAFF. The full variable domain, completed using reference TRBV28 and TRBJ1-1, is DVKVTQSSRYLVKRTGEKVFLECVQDMDHENMFWYRQDPGLGLRLIYFSYDVKMKEKGDIPEGYSVSREKKERFSLILESASTNQTSMYLCALRGVGTEAFFGQGTRLTVV.